This is a list of T cell receptor beta chains from one sample in a study of blood T cell repertoires in COVID-19. Profiled with immunoSEQ multiplex PCR; TCRdb holds only in-frame clones, not every one. The sample carries about 150,000 clones, approximately 80% recorded once. Sequenced material: peripheral blood. The receptors shown here come from a woman aged 55-75 years with acute or convalescent COVID-19. Each CDR3 is given with its conserved first and last residue. Each record gives: D gene, clone size, V gene, J gene, CDR3 protein, CDR3 DNA. The D gene is left open where the match is weak. Expanded clones get a size class; other rows say once, few or many, or leave the size out.

d_gene: TRBD1
abundance: NA
v_gene: TRBV11-3
j_gene: TRBJ1-1
CDR3aa: CASSPGQGGNTEAFF
CDR3nt: TGTGCCAGCAGCCCAGGACAGGGGGGGAACACTGAAGCTTTCTTT

d_gene: NA
abundance: NA
v_gene: TRBV2
j_gene: TRBJ1-5
CDR3aa: CASSEVRVSASNQPQHF
CDR3nt: TGTGCCAGCAGTGAAGTTCGGGTCAGTGCTAGCAATCAGCCCCAGCATTTT

d_gene: NA
abundance: NA
v_gene: TRBV5-1
j_gene: TRBJ1-1
CDR3aa: CASSPLTDAEAFF
CDR3nt: TGCGCCAGCAGCCCCCTAACAGATGCTGAAGCTTTCTTT

d_gene: TRBD1
abundance: once
v_gene: TRBV16
j_gene: TRBJ1-5
CDR3aa: CASSAHPQGAGQPQHF
CDR3nt: TGTGCCAGCAGCGCTCATCCACAGGGGGCTGGTCAGCCCCAGCATTTT

d_gene: TRBD1
abundance: NA
v_gene: TRBV5-8
j_gene: TRBJ1-5
CDR3aa: CASSILPTGASNQPQHF
CDR3nt: TGTGCCAGCAGCATCCTGCCGACAGGGGCGAGCAATCAGCCCCAGCATTTT

d_gene: NA
abundance: NA
v_gene: TRBV28
j_gene: TRBJ1-2
CDR3aa: CASSSGDNYGYTF
CDR3nt: TGTGCCAGCAGTTCAGGGGACAACTATGGCTACACCTTC

d_gene: TRBD1
abundance: NA
v_gene: TRBV6-6
j_gene: TRBJ1-2
CDR3aa: CASSTRTGSYGYTF
CDR3nt: TGTGCCAGCAGTACGAGGACAGGGAGCTATGGCTACACCTTC

d_gene: NA
abundance: NA
v_gene: TRBV13
j_gene: TRBJ2-2
CDR3aa: CASSLAGATVFF
CDR3nt: TGTGCCAGCAGCTTAGCAGGGGCAACGGTGTTTTTT

d_gene: NA
abundance: NA
v_gene: TRBV4-1
j_gene: TRBJ1-4
CDR3aa: CASRSGDEKLFF
CDR3nt: TGCGCCAGCAGGTCGGGTGATGAAAAACTGTTTTTT

d_gene: NA
abundance: NA
v_gene: TRBV2
j_gene: TRBJ1-4
CDR3aa: CASSESRGTSTNEKLFF
CDR3nt: TGTGCCAGCAGTGAGTCAAGGGGGACCTCAACTAATGAAAAACTGTTTTTT

d_gene: TRBD1
abundance: NA
v_gene: TRBV7-9
j_gene: TRBJ1-1
CDR3aa: CASSFTGGTEAFF
CDR3nt: TGTGCCAGCAGCTTCACAGGGGGCACTGAAGCTTTCTTT

d_gene: TRBD1
abundance: NA
v_gene: TRBV4-1
j_gene: TRBJ1-4
CDR3aa: CASSQDRNRGATNEKLFF
CDR3nt: TGCGCCAGCAGCCAAGATCGCAACAGGGGGGCAACTAATGAAAAACTGTTTTTT

d_gene: TRBD2
abundance: few
v_gene: TRBV9
j_gene: TRBJ2-3
CDR3aa: CASSSRTSRGADTQYF
CDR3nt: TGTGCCAGCAGCTCACGGACTAGCCGCGGGGCAGATACGCAGTATTTT

d_gene: NA
abundance: NA
v_gene: TRBV24-1
j_gene: TRBJ2-2
CDR3aa: CATSDGGTDTGELFF
CDR3nt: TGTGCCACCAGTGATGGCGGCACGGACACCGGGGAGCTGTTTTTT

d_gene: NA
abundance: NA
v_gene: TRBV9
j_gene: TRBJ2-4
CDR3aa: CASSVGGASNIQYF
CDR3nt: TGTGCCAGCAGCGTAGGGGGCGCGTCAAACATTCAGTACTTC

d_gene: TRBD1
abundance: NA
v_gene: TRBV15
j_gene: TRBJ2-3
CDR3aa: CATSRGQSSTDTQYF
CDR3nt: TGTGCCACCAGCAGGGGACAGTCTAGCACAGATACGCAGTATTTT

d_gene: NA
abundance: NA
v_gene: TRBV7-3
j_gene: TRBJ1-3
CDR3aa: CASSLPLQGYPGNTIYF
CDR3nt: TGTGCCAGCAGCTTACCGCTACAGGGATACCCTGGAAACACCATATATTTT

d_gene: NA
abundance: NA
v_gene: TRBV19
j_gene: TRBJ1-1
CDR3aa: CASSTPGRVGTEAFF
CDR3nt: TGTGCCAGTAGTACCCCAGGGAGGGTGGGCACTGAAGCTTTCTTT

d_gene: NA
abundance: NA
v_gene: TRBV2
j_gene: TRBJ2-2
CDR3aa: CASGGARSPGELFF
CDR3nt: TGTGCCAGCGGGGGGGCGCGGTCACCCGGGGAGCTGTTTTTT

d_gene: TRBD2
abundance: NA
v_gene: TRBV20-1
j_gene: TRBJ2-7
CDR3aa: CNASSASGESYEQYF
CDR3nt: TGCAATGCTAGTTCGGCTAGCGGGGAATCCTACGAGCAGTACTTC

d_gene: NA
abundance: few
v_gene: TRBV20-1
j_gene: TRBJ2-7
CDR3aa: CSARSGHEQYF
CDR3nt: TGCAGTGCTCGCTCCGGTCACGAGCAGTACTTC

d_gene: NA
abundance: NA
v_gene: TRBV4-2
j_gene: TRBJ1-4
CDR3aa: CASSQDYRGANEKLFF
CDR3nt: TGTGCCAGCAGCCAAGATTACCGGGGTGCTAATGAAAAACTGTTTTTT

d_gene: NA
abundance: NA
v_gene: TRBV7-8
j_gene: TRBJ1-6
CDR3aa: CASSLTDSPSSPLHF
CDR3nt: TGTGCCAGCAGCTTAACGGATTCCCCTAGTTCACCCCTCCACTTT

d_gene: TRBD1
abundance: NA
v_gene: TRBV2
j_gene: TRBJ1-4
CDR3aa: CASRQTGGGREKLFF
CDR3nt: TGTGCCAGCAGGCAGACAGGGGGCGGTAGGGAAAAACTGTTTTTT

d_gene: NA
abundance: NA
v_gene: TRBV30
j_gene: TRBJ1-1
CDR3aa: CAWSYLENTEAFF
CDR3nt: TGTGCCTGGAGTTACTTAGAGAACACTGAAGCTTTCTTT